This TCR beta chain was observed in a study of immune heterogeneity within non-small cell lung tumors. Whole-study context: The tumor set comprised a few squamous cell carcinomas and some eleven non-squamous carcinomas (plus 1 not otherwise specified). Study-wide results and caveats: Multiple tumor sites within a patient showed recurrence of identical dominant CDR3 beta clonotypes; site-unique high-frequency clones were present as well. Local tumor mutational burden showed a correlation with local T-cell clonality that was moderate but significant (R roughly 0.35).

Deletions cut 3 bases from V and 8 bases from J, with 7 bases between. The CDR3 spans 12 residues. Germline CDR1 reads LNHDA; CDR2 reads SQIVND (reference sequence). Template was bulk tumor genomic DNA, around 620 ng per sample. Widely spaced biopsies, several per primary tumor, were obtained at surgery. Undergoing curative surgery were patients whose non-small cell lung cancer was untreated and newly diagnosed. Amplification of the TCR beta CDR3 was achieved through multiplex PCR with 32 V and 13 J primers. MiXCR was run by TCRdb on the multiplex PCR reads, yielding one entry per CDR3 protein. This table holds about 10,000 distinct CDR3 sequences, 26% found once. The sample holds many counts of this clonotype. The antigen is undetermined.

Sequencing used lung tumor tissue. This chain uses TRBV19 with TRBJ1-4; no firm D call. The sequence came from a woman aged 50 to 65 with non-small cell lung cancer. Written as DNA, the CDR3 is TGTGCCAGTAGTATCTTTGGGGAAAAACTGTTTTTT. This codes for CASSIFGEKLFF.